The 23 T cell receptor beta chains below were found in one sample sequenced in a study of T cells after yellow fever vaccination. TCRdb recomputed calls from the 5' RACE reads with MiXCR, one row per CDR3 protein. The sample carries 100,000 to 150,000 distinct CDR3 sequences, roughly 8.2% recorded once. The sample in question was CD8+ T cells sorted from PBMCs, obtained on the day of the yellow fever booster vaccination. The receptors stem from a man younger than 35 who received the YFV17D yellow fever vaccine.

The J gene is TRBJ1-1, the V gene TRBV6-6; possibly TRBD1 for D (6 bases). The CDR3 length is 18 residues. V was clipped by 0 bases and J by 5 bases, with 22 bases between them. From germline, CDR1 is MNHNY and CDR2 SVGAGI (reference sequence). This CDR3 reads CASSYSDGVGGRRTEAFF. CDR3 DNA: TGTGCCAGCAGTTACTCCGACGGGGTAGGGGGGAGAAGAACTGAAGCTTTCTTT.

This clonotype was seen repeatedly, ten times or more. DNA for the CDR3: TGTGCCAGCAGTTACGAGGGGGGTGGCGAGCAGTACGTC. This sequence encodes CASSYEGGGEQYV. The chain has TRBV6-2 or TRBV6-3 and TRBJ2-7; D is possibly TRBD1 or TRBD2 (6 bases each). Germline CDR1 reads MNHEY; CDR2 reads SVGEGT. The CDR3 is 13 amino acids. V lost 2 bases, J lost 6 bases, and 11 bases lay in between.

This clonotype was observed at least ten times. V gene TRBV5-5 combines with J gene TRBJ2-1; the D gene could be TRBD1 or TRBD2 (5 bases each). CDR1 is SGHKS and CDR2 is YYEKEE in the germline V gene (reference sequence). V shed 5 bases and J shed 6 bases, with 12 bases lying between them. The length of the CDR3 is 13 residues. CDR3 loop: CASSSGTSNEQFF. CDR3 DNA sequence: TGTGCCAGCAGTTCCGGGACGTCCAATGAGCAGTTCTTC.

The chain recombines TRBV2 with TRBJ2-4, with D tentatively TRBD2 (6 bases). The ends were cut back, 2 bases at V and 8 bases at J, with 10 bases in the middle. Germline V gene sequence: CDR1 SNHLY, CDR2 FYNNEI. The CDR3 has 13 residues. DNA of the CDR3: TGTGCCAGCAGTGAACTCGGGGACTACATTCAGTACTTC. Translated: CASSELGDYIQYF.

The table lists this clonotype with a few counts. The genes are TRBV5-8 and TRBJ1-2, with D unresolved. The CDR3 loop spans 17 amino acids. CDR1 SGHTS and CDR2 YDEGEE come from the germline V gene. V lost 3 bases and J lost 2, with 20 bases in between. The CDR3 loop reads CASSYRRGLMTNYGYTF. CDR3 nucleotide sequence: TGTGCCAGCAGCTACCGGCGCGGGTTAATGACGAACTATGGCTACACCTTC.

In this sample, this clonotype turned up a few times. CDR3: CASSPAGGFTDTQYF. The DNA for the CDR3 is TGTGCCAGCAGCCCAGCGGGGGGGTTCACAGATACGCAGTATTTT. V gene TRBV7-9 combines with J gene TRBJ2-3; 10 nucleotides agree with TRBD2. Germline loops: CDR1 SEHNR, CDR2 FQNEAQ (reference sequence). This CDR3 spans 15 amino acids. The J segment lost 2 bases and the V segment lost 5 bases, leaving 4 bases of the junction unmatched.

This clonotype has more than one count but fewer than ten. The chain employs TRBV11-2 and TRBJ1-1; D is undetermined. Trimming removed 1 base from V and 5 bases from J, with 14 bases in between. The CDR3 consists of 15 residues. Per the germline V gene, CDR1 is SGHAT and CDR2 is FQNNGV. CDR3 protein: CASSLAPGVRTEAFF. CDR3 nucleotide sequence: TGTGCCAGCAGCTTAGCCCCCGGGGTTCGGACTGAAGCTTTCTTT.

Many counts were recorded for this clonotype. This sequence joins TRBV29-1 and TRBJ2-3; D is ambiguous. The CDR3 sequence is 11 residues long. Looked up from germline, CDR1 is SQVTM and CDR2 is ANQGSEA. V lost 7 bases to trimming and J lost 7 bases, with 12 bases between them. The CDR3 bases are TGCAGCGACTCTGAGGATCATACGCAGTATTTT. Encoded protein: CSDSEDHTQYF.

The table lists this clonotype with a few counts. This chain joins TRBV7-9 and TRBJ2-7, with 7 positions matching TRBD1. CDR1 is SEHNR and CDR2 is FQNEAQ in the germline V gene (reference sequence). The CDR3 spans 15 residues. J lost 9 bases, V lost 5 bases, and 16 bases had no gene match. CDR3 residues: CASSPGTVDHFRQYV. CDR3 bases: TGTGCCAGCAGCCCCGGGACAGTGGACCACTTTAGGCAGTACGTC.

V usage is TRBV30 and J usage is TRBJ1-5; no firm D call. Trimming removed 5 bases from V and 0 bases from J, with 8 bases in between. The CDR3 is 13 residues long. CDR1 and CDR2 from the germline V gene are GTSNPN and SVGIG (reference sequence). In nucleotides, the CDR3 is TGTGCCTGGGGTGACGGTAGCAATCAGCCCCAGCATTTT. Translation gives CAWGDGSNQPQHF. Supplemented by reference TRBV30 and TRBJ1-5, the full variable domain reads SQTIHQWPATLVQPVGSPLSLECTVEGTSNPNLYWYRQAAGRGLQLLFYSVGIGQISSEVPQNLSASRPQDRQFILSSKKLLLSDSGFYLCAWGDGSNQPQHFGDGTRLSIL.

This sequence joins TRBV21-1 and TRBJ2-5; the table calls TRBD1, which could not be checked here. TRBV21-1 is described as a pseudogene. The length of the CDR3 is 16 residues. The CDR3: CASSRLRGTGRETQYF. CDR3 nucleotide sequence: TGTGCCAGCAGTCGACTGCGGGGGACAGGGCGGGAGACCCAGTACTTC.

V and J are TRBV19 and TRBJ1-5; no clear D. V was shortened by 4 bases and J by 8 bases, with 15 bases between the two germline ends. The CDR3 length is 14 residues. Germline V CDR1 and CDR2: LNHDA, SQIVND (reference sequence). The CDR3 DNA reads as TGTGCCAGTAGTAGTTTGGACCCCCAGGAGCCCCAGCATTTT. Translating gives CASSSLDPQEPQHF.

This sequence joins TRBV7-8 and TRBJ1-5, with unresolved D. CDR1 and CDR2 from the germline V gene are SGHVS and FQNEAQ. V lost 0 bases and J 4 bases, leaving 7 bases between the germline ends. The CDR3 consists of 14 residues. CDR3 amino acids: CASSLARVNQPQHF. The CDR3 DNA reads as TGTGCCAGCAGCTTAGCGAGGGTGAATCAGCCCCAGCATTTT. Variable domain in full (rest from reference TRBV7-8 and TRBJ1-5): GAGVSQSPRYKVAKRGQDVALRCDPISGHVSLFWYQQALGQGPEFLTYFQNEAQLDKSGLPSDRFFAERPEGSVSTLKIQRTQQEDSAVYLCASSLARVNQPQHFGDGTRLSIL.

This clonotype was observed many times. The chain has TRBV28 and TRBJ2-3; 8 bases line up with TRBD2. Germline CDR1 and CDR2: MDHEN and SYDVKM. The CDR3 has 16 amino acids. The J segment lost 0 bases and the V segment lost 2 bases, leaving 4 bases of the junction unmatched. CDR3 DNA: TGTGCCAGCAGTTTACTGGGCGGGGGGAGCACAGATACGCAGTATTTT. This sequence encodes CASSLLGGGSTDTQYF.

This clonotype was observed a few times. This chain connects TRBV7-2 to TRBJ1-2; 10 bases agree with TRBD1. With V trimmed by 5 bases and J by 4 bases, 4 bases remained unmatched. Germline CDR1 reads SGHTA; CDR2 reads FQGNSA. This CDR3 has 14 amino acids. CDR3 loop: CASSARDRGYGYTF. The CDR3 nucleotides read TGTGCCAGCAGCGCCCGGGACAGGGGCTATGGCTACACCTTC. Using reference TRBV7-2 and TRBJ1-2 for the parts outside the CDR3, the full variable domain is GAGVSQSPSNKVTEKGKDVELRCDPISGHTALYWYRQSLGQGLEFLIYFQGNSAPDKSGLPSDRFSAERTGGSVSTLTIQRTQQEDSAVYLCASSARDRGYGYTFGSGTRLTVV.

Ten or more counts support this clonotype. The rearrangement uses TRBV5-5 and TRBJ2-1; D is uncertain. Germline V CDR1 and CDR2: SGHKS, YYEKEE (reference sequence). CDR3 length equals 12 residues. V was cut by 0 bases and J by 8 bases, with 6 bases left in between. The CDR3 loop is CASSLVGHEQFF. In DNA, the CDR3 is TGTGCCAGCAGCTTGGTCGGCCATGAGCAGTTCTTC.

This rearrangement joins TRBV7-9 to TRBJ2-5; D might be TRBD1 (5 bases). The CDR3 is 13 amino acids. Trimming pared 10 bases from V and 5 bases from J, leaving 17 bases between. Germline CDR1 SEHNR, CDR2 FQNEAQ (reference sequence). CDR3 in amino acids: CATSETVDETQYF. CDR3 bases: TGTGCCACCTCCGAGACAGTGGACGAGACCCAGTACTTC.

This clonotype was recorded a few times. V and J are TRBV2 and TRBJ2-3; TRBD2 agrees at 13 bases. The CDR3 contains 20 residues. CDR1 and CDR2 from the germline V gene are SNHLY and FYNNEI. Trimming removed 4 bases from V and 0 bases from J; junction bases left unmatched: 13. The CDR3 bases are TGTGCCAGCAGTGCACCCTCGACTAGCGGGGGGAGTGCTAGCACAGATACGCAGTATTTT. This encodes CASSAPSTSGGSASTDTQYF.

The genes are TRBV7-2 and TRBJ1-2; no reliable D call. The germline V gene has CDR1 SGHTA and CDR2 FQGNSA. Trimming cost V 1 base and J 1 base, with 7 bases left between them. The CDR3 runs 14 residues. The CDR3 loop is CASSLDLSNYGYTF. In DNA form, the CDR3 reads TGTGCCAGCAGCTTAGATCTGAGTAACTATGGCTACACCTTC.

In its sample, this clonotype was seen a few times. The V and J genes are TRBV10-3 and TRBJ1-5; 7 bases map to TRBD1. The germline V gene encodes CDR1 ENHRY and CDR2 SYGVKD. The V gene end was trimmed by 2 bases and the J gene end by 0 bases; junction bases not matched to a gene: 4. This CDR3 spans 16 amino acids. The CDR3 reads CAISEADRDSNQPQHF. CDR3 nucleotide sequence: TGTGCCATCAGTGAGGCCGACAGGGATAGCAATCAGCCCCAGCATTTT.

This rearrangement joins TRBV5-8 to TRBJ1-4; 10 nucleotides match TRBD1. The CDR3 is made up of 14 amino acids. Germline values: CDR1 SGHTS, CDR2 YDEGEE. Trimming removed 3 bases from V and 12 bases from J; junction bases left unmatched: 8. The chain's CDR3 is CASSSGQGPVELFF. The CDR3 nucleotides read TGTGCCAGCAGCTCGGGACAGGGGCCTGTGGAACTGTTTTTT.

The CDR3 coding sequence is TGTGCCAGCACCGGGACCGACTACTCTGGGGCCAACGTCCTGACTTTC. This translates into CASTGTDYSGANVLTF. The chain joins TRBV7-9 to TRBJ2-6; D possibly matches TRBD1 or TRBD2 (5 bases each). The CDR3 length is 16 residues. V lost 7 bases and J lost 0, with 13 bases in between. Germline values: CDR1 SEHNR, CDR2 FQNEAQ (reference sequence).

This clonotype was seen a few times. The chain is built from TRBV20-1 and TRBJ2-1; 8 nucleotides agree with TRBD2. The CDR3 covers 16 residues. Germline values: CDR1 DFQATT, CDR2 SNEGSKA (reference sequence). V was clipped by 1 base and J by 4 bases; unmatched bases: 9. This CDR3 reads CSARARGGQIYNEQFF. As DNA, the CDR3 is TGCAGTGCTAGAGCCCGGGGGGGGCAGATTTACAATGAGCAGTTCTTC.